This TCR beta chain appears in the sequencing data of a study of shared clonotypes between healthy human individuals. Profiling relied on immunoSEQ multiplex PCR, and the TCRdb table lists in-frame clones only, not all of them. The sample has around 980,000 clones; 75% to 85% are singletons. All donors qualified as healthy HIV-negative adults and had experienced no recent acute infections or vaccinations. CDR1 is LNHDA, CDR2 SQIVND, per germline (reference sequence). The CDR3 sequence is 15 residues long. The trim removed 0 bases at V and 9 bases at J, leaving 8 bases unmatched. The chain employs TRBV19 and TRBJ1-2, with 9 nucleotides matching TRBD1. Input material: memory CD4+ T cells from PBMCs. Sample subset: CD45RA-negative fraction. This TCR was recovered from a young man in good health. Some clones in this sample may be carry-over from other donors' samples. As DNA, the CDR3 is TGTGCCAGTAGTATAGATCCCGGACAGGGGATGAGCTACACCTTC. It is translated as CASSIDPGQGMSYTF.